This TCR beta chain was identified during a study of shared clonotypes between healthy human individuals. The CDR3 extends over 16 amino acids. The germline V gene has CDR1 SGHAT and CDR2 FQNNGV. Trimming pared 0 bases from V and 6 bases from J, leaving 18 bases between. Data came from immunoSEQ multiplex PCR; TCRdb stores just in-frame clones and leaves some out. The sample gives some 1.4 million clones, around 97% of which show up once; over 1% is in the top ten. V and J are TRBV11-2 and TRBJ2-7; D remains ambiguous. The sample was naive CD4+ T cells sorted from blood. Subset: CD45RA+ positively selected. The sequence was collected from a man aged 30 to 45 in good health. The CDR3 region is CASSLDRPGGPLEQYF. DNA of the CDR3: TGTGCCAGCAGCTTAGATCGACCGGGCGGACCACTCGAGCAGTACTTC.